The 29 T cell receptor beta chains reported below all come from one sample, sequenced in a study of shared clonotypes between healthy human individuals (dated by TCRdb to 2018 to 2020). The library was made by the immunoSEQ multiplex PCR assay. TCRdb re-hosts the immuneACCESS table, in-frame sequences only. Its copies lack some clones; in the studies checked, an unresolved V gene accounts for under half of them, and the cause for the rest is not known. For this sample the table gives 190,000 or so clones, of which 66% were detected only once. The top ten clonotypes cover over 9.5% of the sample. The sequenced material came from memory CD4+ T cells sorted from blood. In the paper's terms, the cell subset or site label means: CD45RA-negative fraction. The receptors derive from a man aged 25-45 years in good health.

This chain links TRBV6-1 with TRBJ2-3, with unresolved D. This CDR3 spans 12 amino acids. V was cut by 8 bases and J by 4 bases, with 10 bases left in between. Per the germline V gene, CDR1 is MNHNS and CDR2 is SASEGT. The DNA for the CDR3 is TGTGCCAGCCAGTTTTGGGCAGATACGCAGTATTTT. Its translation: CASQFWADTQYF.

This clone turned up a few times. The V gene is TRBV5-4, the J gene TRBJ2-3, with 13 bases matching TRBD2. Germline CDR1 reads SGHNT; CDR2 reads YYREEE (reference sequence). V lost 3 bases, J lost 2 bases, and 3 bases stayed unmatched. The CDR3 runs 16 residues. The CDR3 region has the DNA TGTGCCAGCAGCTCAGGACTAGCGGGAGTCACAGATACGCAGTATTTT. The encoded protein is CASSSGLAGVTDTQYF.

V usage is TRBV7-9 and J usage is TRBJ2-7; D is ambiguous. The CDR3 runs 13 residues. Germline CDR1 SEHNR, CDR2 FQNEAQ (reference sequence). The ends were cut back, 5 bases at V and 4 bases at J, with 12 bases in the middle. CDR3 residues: CASSNSRSYEQYF. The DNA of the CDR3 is TGTGCCAGCAGCAATTCCCGTTCTTACGAGCAGTACTTC.

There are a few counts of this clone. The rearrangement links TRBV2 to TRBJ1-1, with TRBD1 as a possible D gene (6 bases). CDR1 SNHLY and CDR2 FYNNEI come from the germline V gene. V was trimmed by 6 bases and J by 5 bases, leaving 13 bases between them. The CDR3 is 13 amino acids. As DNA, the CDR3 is TGTGCCAGCAGCCGAGACAGGCAAACTGAAGCTTTCTTT. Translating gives CASSRDRQTEAFF.

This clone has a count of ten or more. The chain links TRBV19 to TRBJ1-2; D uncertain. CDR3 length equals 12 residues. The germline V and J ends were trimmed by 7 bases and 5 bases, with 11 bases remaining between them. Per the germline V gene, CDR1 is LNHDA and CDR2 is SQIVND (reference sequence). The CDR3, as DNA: TGTGCCAGTACCGACCGGTTATATGGCTACACCTTC. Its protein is CASTDRLYGYTF.

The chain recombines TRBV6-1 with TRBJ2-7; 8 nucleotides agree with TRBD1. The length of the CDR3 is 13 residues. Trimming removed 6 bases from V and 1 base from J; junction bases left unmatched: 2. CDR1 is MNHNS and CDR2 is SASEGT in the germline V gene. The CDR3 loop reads CASSRTGSYEQYF. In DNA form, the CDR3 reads TGTGCCAGCAGCCGGACAGGGTCCTACGAGCAGTACTTC.

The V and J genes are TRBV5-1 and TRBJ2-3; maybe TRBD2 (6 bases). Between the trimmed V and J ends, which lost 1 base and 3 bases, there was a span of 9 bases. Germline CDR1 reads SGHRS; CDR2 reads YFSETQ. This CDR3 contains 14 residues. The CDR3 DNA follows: TGCGCCAGCAGCTTGAGTAGCGGAACAGATACGCAGTATTTT. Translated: CASSLSSGTDTQYF.

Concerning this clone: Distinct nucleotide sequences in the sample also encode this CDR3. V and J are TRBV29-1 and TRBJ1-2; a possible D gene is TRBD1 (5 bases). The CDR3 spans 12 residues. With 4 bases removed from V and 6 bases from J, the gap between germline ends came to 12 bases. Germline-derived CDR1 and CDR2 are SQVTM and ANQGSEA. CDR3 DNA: TGCAGCGTTGCCTCAAACAGGCATGGCTACACCTTC. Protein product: CSVASNRHGYTF.

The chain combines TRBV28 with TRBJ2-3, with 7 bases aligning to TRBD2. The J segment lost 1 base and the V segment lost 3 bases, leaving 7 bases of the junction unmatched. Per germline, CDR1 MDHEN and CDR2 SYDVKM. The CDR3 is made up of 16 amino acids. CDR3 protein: CASSLRRGSGTDTQYF. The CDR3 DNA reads TGTGCCAGCAGTTTGCGGCGCGGGAGTGGCACAGATACGCAGTATTTT.

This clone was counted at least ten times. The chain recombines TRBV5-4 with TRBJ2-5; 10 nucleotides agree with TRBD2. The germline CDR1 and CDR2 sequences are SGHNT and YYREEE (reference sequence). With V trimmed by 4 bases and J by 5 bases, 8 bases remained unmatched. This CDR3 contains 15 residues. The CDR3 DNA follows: TGTGCCAGCAGCGATCCAGCGGGAGGGTCGGAGACCCAGTACTTC. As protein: CASSDPAGGSETQYF.

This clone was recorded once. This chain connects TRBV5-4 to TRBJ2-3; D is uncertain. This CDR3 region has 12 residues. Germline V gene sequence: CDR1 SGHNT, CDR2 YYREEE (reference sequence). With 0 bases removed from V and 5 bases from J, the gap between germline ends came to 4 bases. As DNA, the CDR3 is TGTGCCAGCAGCTTGGATGGAGATACGCAGTATTTT. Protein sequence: CASSLDGDTQYF.

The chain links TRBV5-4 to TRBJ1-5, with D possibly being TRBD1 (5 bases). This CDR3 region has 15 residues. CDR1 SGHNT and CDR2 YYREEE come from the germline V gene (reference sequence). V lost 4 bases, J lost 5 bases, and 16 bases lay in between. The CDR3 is CASSVQGLGDQPQHF. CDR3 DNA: TGTGCCAGCAGCGTCCAGGGTCTAGGAGATCAGCCCCAGCATTTT.

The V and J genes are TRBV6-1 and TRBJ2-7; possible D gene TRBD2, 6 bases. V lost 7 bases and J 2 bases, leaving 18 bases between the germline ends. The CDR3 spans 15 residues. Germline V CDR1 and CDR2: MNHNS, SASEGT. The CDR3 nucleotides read TGTGCCAGCAACCAATCAGGGCGGGGCCCCTACGAGCAGTACTTC. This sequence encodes CASNQSGRGPYEQYF.

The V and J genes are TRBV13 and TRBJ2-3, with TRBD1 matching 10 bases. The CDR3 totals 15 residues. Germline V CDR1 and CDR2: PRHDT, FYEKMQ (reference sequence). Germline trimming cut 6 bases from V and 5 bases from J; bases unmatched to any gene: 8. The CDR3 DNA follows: TGTGCCAGCAGTAGCGGGACAGGGGTTCGAGATACGCAGTATTTT. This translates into CASSSGTGVRDTQYF. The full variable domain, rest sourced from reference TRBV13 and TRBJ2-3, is AAGVIQSPRHLIKEKRETATLKCYPIPRHDTVYWYQQGPGQDPQFLISFYEKMQSDKGSIPDRFSAQQFSDYHSELNMSSLELGDSALYFCASSSGTGVRDTQYFGPGTRLTVL.

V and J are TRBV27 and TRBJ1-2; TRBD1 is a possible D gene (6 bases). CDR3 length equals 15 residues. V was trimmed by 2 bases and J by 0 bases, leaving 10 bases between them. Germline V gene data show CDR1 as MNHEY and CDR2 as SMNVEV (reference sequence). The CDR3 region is CASSLRGQTNYGYTF. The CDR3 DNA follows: TGTGCCAGCAGTTTAAGGGGACAAACTAACTATGGCTACACCTTC.

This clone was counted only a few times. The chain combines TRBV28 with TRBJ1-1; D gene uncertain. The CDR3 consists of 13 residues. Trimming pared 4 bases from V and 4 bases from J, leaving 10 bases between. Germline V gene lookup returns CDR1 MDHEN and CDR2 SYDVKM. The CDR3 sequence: CASSSADVTEAFF. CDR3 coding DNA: TGTGCCAGCAGTTCCGCCGACGTCACTGAAGCTTTCTTT.

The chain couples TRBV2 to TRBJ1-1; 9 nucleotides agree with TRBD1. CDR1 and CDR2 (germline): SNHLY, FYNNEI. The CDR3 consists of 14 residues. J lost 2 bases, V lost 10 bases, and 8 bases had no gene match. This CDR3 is CATHKDRGNTEAFF. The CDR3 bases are TGTGCCACCCACAAGGACAGGGGAAACACTGAAGCTTTCTTT.

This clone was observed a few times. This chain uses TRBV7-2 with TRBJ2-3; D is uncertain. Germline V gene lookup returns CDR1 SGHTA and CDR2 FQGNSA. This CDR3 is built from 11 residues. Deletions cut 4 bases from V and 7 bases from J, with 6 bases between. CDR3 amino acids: CASSSGHTQYF. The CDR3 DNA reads TGTGCCAGCAGCTCCGGACATACGCAGTATTTT.

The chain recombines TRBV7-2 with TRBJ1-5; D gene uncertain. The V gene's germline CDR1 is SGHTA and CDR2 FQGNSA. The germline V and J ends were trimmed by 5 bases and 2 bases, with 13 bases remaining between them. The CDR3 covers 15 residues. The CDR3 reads CASSAVGRRNQPQHF. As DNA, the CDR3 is TGTGCCAGCAGCGCCGTAGGGCGTCGCAATCAGCCCCAGCATTTT.

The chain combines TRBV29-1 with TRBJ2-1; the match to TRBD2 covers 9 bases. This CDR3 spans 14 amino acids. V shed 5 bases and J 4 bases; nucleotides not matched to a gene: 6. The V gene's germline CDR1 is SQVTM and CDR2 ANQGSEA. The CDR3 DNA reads TGCAGCGTTCGGGCGGGAGGGGTATACAATGAGCAGTTCTTC. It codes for CSVRAGGVYNEQFF.

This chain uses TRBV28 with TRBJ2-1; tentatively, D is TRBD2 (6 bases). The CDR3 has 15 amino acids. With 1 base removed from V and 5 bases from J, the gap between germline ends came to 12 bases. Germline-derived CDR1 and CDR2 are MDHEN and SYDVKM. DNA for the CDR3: TGTGCCAGCAGTTTATTGGGGGGAGGAAACAATGAGCAGTTCTTC. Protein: CASSLLGGGNNEQFF.

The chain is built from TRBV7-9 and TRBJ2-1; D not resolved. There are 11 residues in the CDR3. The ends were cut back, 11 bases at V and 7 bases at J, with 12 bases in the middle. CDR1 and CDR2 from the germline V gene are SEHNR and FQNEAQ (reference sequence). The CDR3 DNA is TGTGCCGGTGCAAGTGGGAATGAGCAGTTCTTC. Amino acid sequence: CAGASGNEQFF.

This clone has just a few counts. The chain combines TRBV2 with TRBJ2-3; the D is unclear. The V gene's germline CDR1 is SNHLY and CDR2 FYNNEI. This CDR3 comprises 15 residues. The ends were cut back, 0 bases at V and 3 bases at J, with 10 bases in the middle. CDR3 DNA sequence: TGTGCCAGCAGTGAAGCGGGATTTGGGACAGATACGCAGTATTTT. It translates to CASSEAGFGTDTQYF.

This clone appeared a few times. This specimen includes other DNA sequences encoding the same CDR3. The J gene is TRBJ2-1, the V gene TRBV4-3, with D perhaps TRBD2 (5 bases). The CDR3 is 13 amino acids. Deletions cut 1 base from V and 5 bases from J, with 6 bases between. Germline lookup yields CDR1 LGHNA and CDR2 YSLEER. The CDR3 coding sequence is TGCGCCAGCAGCCAAGCGGGGAACAATGAGCAGTTCTTC. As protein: CASSQAGNNEQFF.

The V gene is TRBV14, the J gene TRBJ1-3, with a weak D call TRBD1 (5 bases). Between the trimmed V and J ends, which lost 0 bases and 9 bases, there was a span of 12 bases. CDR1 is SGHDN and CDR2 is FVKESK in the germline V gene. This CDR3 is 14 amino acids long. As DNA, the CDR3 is TGTGCCAGCAGCCAAGAAGGGGAGGGGCGCACCATATATTTT. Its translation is CASSQEGEGRTIYF.

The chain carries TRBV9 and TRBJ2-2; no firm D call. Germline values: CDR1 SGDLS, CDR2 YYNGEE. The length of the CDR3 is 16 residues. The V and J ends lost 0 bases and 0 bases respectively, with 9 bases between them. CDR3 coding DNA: TGTGCCAGCAGCGTAGCCGCGGTCACGAACACCGGGGAGCTGTTTTTT. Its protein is CASSVAAVTNTGELFF.

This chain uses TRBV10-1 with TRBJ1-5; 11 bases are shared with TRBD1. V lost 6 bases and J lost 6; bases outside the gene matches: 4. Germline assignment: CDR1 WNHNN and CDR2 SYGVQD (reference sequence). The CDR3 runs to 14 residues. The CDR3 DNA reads TGCGCCAGCAGCGGACAGGGGGCTGGTCAGCCCCAGCATTTT. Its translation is CASSGQGAGQPQHF.

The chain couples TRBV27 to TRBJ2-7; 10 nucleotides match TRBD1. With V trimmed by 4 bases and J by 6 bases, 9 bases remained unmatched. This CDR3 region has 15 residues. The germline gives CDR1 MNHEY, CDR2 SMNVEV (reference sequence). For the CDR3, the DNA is TGTGCCAGCAGTTCAATGACAGGGGGCCCCTTCGAGCAGTACTTC. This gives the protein CASSSMTGGPFEQYF.

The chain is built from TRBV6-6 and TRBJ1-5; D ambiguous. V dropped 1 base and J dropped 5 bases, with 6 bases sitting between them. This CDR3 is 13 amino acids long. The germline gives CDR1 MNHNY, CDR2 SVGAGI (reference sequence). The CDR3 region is CASSYWRDQPQHF. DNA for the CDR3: TGTGCCAGCAGTTACTGGAGAGATCAGCCCCAGCATTTT.